This T cell receptor (beta chain) was recovered during a study of blood T cell repertoires in COVID-19. From germline, CDR1 is KGHSH and CDR2 LQKENI. The CDR3 is 14 residues long. V lost 4 bases to trimming and J lost 5 bases, with 15 bases between them. Sequencing was performed with immunoSEQ multiplex PCR; in TCRdb, only in-frame clones are kept and a portion is missing. In the table there are more than 85,000 clones, about 80% of which are singletons. This clone came up once. The clonotype comes from a woman aged 80 or over with active or convalescent COVID-19. Input material: peripheral blood. This chain links TRBV18 with TRBJ2-7; a possible D gene is TRBD1 (6 bases). The CDR3 spells CASSRTRGMDEQYF. For the CDR3, the DNA is TGTGCCAGCTCACGGACCAGGGGTATGGACGAGCAGTACTTC. The entire variable domain, with the rest obtained from reference TRBV18 and TRBJ2-7, is as follows: NAGVMQNPRHLVRRRGQEARLRCSPMKGHSHVYWYRQLPEEGLKFMVYLQKENIIDESGMPKERFSAEFPKEGPSILRIQQVVRGDSAAYFCASSRTRGMDEQYFGPGTRLTVT.